This T cell receptor (beta chain) was identified in a study of OX40 agonist ivuxolimab in advanced cancers. Overall study context: Males comprised 82.7% of the group, whose mean age was about 60 years (range roughly 20 to 85).

This clone turned up a few times. Assay: immunoSEQ multiplex PCR; the TCRdb copy retains only in-frame clones and omits some. The sample holds about 53,000 clones, 80% to 90% seen once. Germline V CDR1 and CDR2: SGHTA, FQGNSA. The CDR3 is 15 residues long. Between the trimmed V and J ends, which lost 3 bases and 3 bases, there was a span of 12 bases. Blood got drawn at baseline, again on cycle 4 day 1, and then on cycle 7 day 1. V and J are TRBV7-2 and TRBJ2-1, with D maybe TRBD2 (6 bases). This clonotype was obtained from an adult with an advanced solid tumor such as melanoma, head and neck, liver or kidney cancer. The material sequenced was CD4+ or CD8+ T cells sorted from blood, taken in a trial of the OX40 agonist ivuxolimab. As DNA, the CDR3 is TGTGCCAGCAGCTTTCACCGGGACTTCTACAATGAGCAGTTCTTC. As protein: CASSFHRDFYNEQFF.